The 26 T cell receptor beta chains below come from one sample, sequenced in a study of blood T cells in healthy people across ages. The second PCR ran roughly 6 to 11 cycles with a sample-barcoded 5' primer and J-beta primers. MiXCR, run by TCRdb on the 5' RACE reads, gives a single entry per CDR3 protein. The table includes some 1.5 million distinct CDR3 sequences, 28% detected once. Material for sequencing was blood. Every receptor here comes from a woman in her thirties in good health.

This CDR3 reads CASTPWGNTEAFF. The CDR3 region has the DNA TGTGCCAGCACTCCTTGGGGGAACACTGAAGCTTTCTTT. The V call is TRBV6-5, the J call TRBJ1-1; D remains unclear. V was cut by 7 bases and J by 1 base, with 10 bases left in between. Germline lookup yields CDR1 MNHEY and CDR2 SVGAGI. This CDR3 is 13 amino acids long.

The V gene is TRBV7-2, the J gene TRBJ2-7; TRBD2 agrees at 10 bases. The V and J ends lost 5 bases and 6 bases, in that order; junction bases with no gene match: 4. The CDR3 spans 13 residues. Per germline, CDR1 SGHTA and CDR2 FQGNSA. The CDR3 nucleotides are TGTGCCAGCAGCCCTAGCGGGAGCGTCGAGCAGTACTTC. Translation: CASSPSGSVEQYF.

The chain has TRBV20-1 and TRBJ2-5; 10 bases match TRBD1. The J call may be mistaken, given a closer DNA end match to TRBJ2-7. The CDR3 is 12 residues long. Germline CDR1 reads DFQATT; CDR2 reads SNEGSKA (reference sequence). CDR3: CSGPGQGNEQYF. The DNA of the CDR3 is TGCAGTGGACCGGGACAGGGGAACGAGCAGTACTTC.

CDR3 DNA sequence: TGCAGCGTTATGATGGTACAGGGTATGGGCTACACCTTC. It yields the protein CSVMMVQGMGYTF. This chain joins TRBV29-1 and TRBJ1-2; D may be TRBD1 (6 bases). The CDR3 length is 13 residues. Trimming removed 5 bases at V and 8 bases at J, with 18 bases between. Per the germline V gene, CDR1 is SQVTM and CDR2 is ANQGSEA.

The chain has TRBV10-3 and TRBJ2-3; the D is unclear. Trimming cost V 2 bases and J 1 base, with 13 bases left between them. Germline loops: CDR1 ENHRY, CDR2 SYGVKD. There are 16 residues in the CDR3. This chain's CDR3 is CAISEIDTGRTDTQYF. DNA for the CDR3: TGTGCCATCAGTGAGATAGACACTGGACGCACAGATACGCAGTATTTT.

J is TRBJ2-3 and V is TRBV9; no clear D. CDR1 SGDLS and CDR2 YYNGEE come from the germline V gene. The CDR3 sequence is 18 residues long. V was trimmed by 4 bases and J by 0 bases, leaving 21 bases between them. This CDR3 is CASSITVTLTSSTDTQYF. The CDR3 coding sequence is TGTGCCAGCAGCATCACCGTCACTCTCACCTCTAGCACAGATACGCAGTATTTT. Full variable domain (outside the CDR3, taken from reference TRBV9 and TRBJ2-3): DSGVTQTPKHLITATGQRVTLRCSPRSGDLSVYWYQQSLDQGLQFLIQYYNGEERAKGNILERFSAQQFPDLHSELNLSSLELGDSALYFCASSITVTLTSSTDTQYFGPGTRLTVL.

The genes are TRBV10-3 and TRBJ1-1, with D unresolved. This CDR3 has 12 residues. Germline V gene lookup returns CDR1 ENHRY and CDR2 SYGVKD. V was trimmed by 2 bases and J by 7 bases, leaving 8 bases between them. The CDR3 coding sequence is TGTGCCATCAGTGAGATACGTGGTGAAGCTTTCTTT. It translates to CAISEIRGEAFF.

The gene calls are TRBV29-1 and TRBJ1-1, with D possibly being TRBD1 (5 bases). The V and J ends lost 4 bases and 5 bases respectively, with 17 bases between them. The V gene's germline CDR1 is SQVTM and CDR2 ANQGSEA. The CDR3 runs to 14 residues. CDR3 DNA sequence: TGCAGCGTTGCTGCAGGGCTGAGGGTTACTGAAGCTTTCTTT. This sequence encodes CSVAAGLRVTEAFF. The complete variable domain, with remaining parts taken from reference TRBV29-1 and TRBJ1-1, reads SAVISQKPSRDICQRGTSLTIQCQVDSQVTMMFWYRQQPGQSLTLIATANQGSEATYESGFVIDKFPISRPNLTFSTLTVSNMSPEDSSIYLCSVAAGLRVTEAFFGQGTRLTVV.

This chain connects TRBV7-9 to TRBJ2-4; 7 bases match TRBD1. The CDR3 has 14 residues. Germline lookup yields CDR1 SEHNR and CDR2 FQNEAQ (reference sequence). J gave up 6 bases and V 0 bases, and 2 bases lay outside the gene matches. In nucleotides, the CDR3 is TGTGCCAGCAGCTTAGCAGGGGGCTTAAACATTCAGTACTTC. Its translation is CASSLAGGLNIQYF.

Points on this clonotype: A much larger clone lies a single base off, so this may be a read error. The chain has TRBV15 and TRBJ2-5; tentatively, D is TRBD2 (5 bases). Germline loops: CDR1 LNHNV, CDR2 YYDKDF (reference sequence). The V end was cut by 4 bases, the J end by 11 bases, with 17 bases between. The CDR3 has 13 amino acids. The CDR3: CATSTRRGNEQYF. The CDR3 nucleotides read TGTGCCACCAGCACGAGGAGAGGGAATGAGCAGTACTTC.

J is TRBJ2-5 and V is TRBV7-2; possible D gene TRBD2, 5 bases. Trimming left V 4 bases short and J 2 bases short, with 14 bases between. Germline CDR1 is SGHTA and CDR2 is FQGNSA. The CDR3 extends over 15 amino acids. CDR3 loop: CASSSNGVKQETQYF. The DNA of the CDR3 is TGTGCCAGCAGCTCGAACGGGGTCAAGCAAGAGACCCAGTACTTC.

The V and J genes are TRBV9 and TRBJ2-1; D is unresolved. V was cut by 3 bases and J by 13 bases, with 14 bases left in between. The CDR3 consists of 12 residues. Germline CDR1 SGDLS, CDR2 YYNGEE. The CDR3 DNA sequence: TGTGCCAGCAGCGACGGACGTGGCATTCAGTTCTTC. It yields the protein CASSDGRGIQFF.

The chain employs TRBV20-1 and TRBJ1-5, with TRBD1 matching over 7 bases. Losses at the gene ends were 5 bases for V and 7 bases for J; bases not matched to a gene: 8. Looked up from germline, CDR1 is DFQATT and CDR2 is SNEGSKA (reference sequence). This CDR3 has 13 residues. CDR3 bases: TGCAGTGCTGGGGGACAGCTCATACAGCCCCAGCATTTT. Its translation is CSAGGQLIQPQHF.

V usage is TRBV28 and J usage is TRBJ2-7; D call uncertain. The ends were cut back, 4 bases at V and 3 bases at J, with 13 bases in the middle. The CDR3 totals 14 residues. Germline CDR1 reads MDHEN; CDR2 reads SYDVKM. The CDR3 DNA sequence: TGTGCCAGCAGTTCAAACCTTGCAAACTACGAGCAGTACGTC. Amino acids: CASSSNLANYEQYV.

On this clonotype itself: With a much larger clone just one base away, this may be a read error. The chain recombines TRBV5-1 with TRBJ1-4; 7 bases are a match to TRBD1. This CDR3 has 14 amino acids. Germline-derived CDR1 and CDR2 are SGHRS and YFSETQ. In nucleotides, the CDR3 is TGCGCCGGCAGCTCGGGACAGCCTAATGAAAAACTGTTTTTT. It yields the protein CAGSSGQPNEKLFF.

The CDR3 loop reads CSVGDVSYNEQFF. The CDR3 DNA is TGCAGCGTTGGAGACGTATCCTACAATGAGCAGTTCTTC. The rearrangement links TRBV29-1 to TRBJ2-1; no reliable D call. The CDR3 has 13 residues. Trimming pared 4 bases from V and 1 base from J, leaving 8 bases between. Germline-derived CDR1 and CDR2 are SQVTM and ANQGSEA.

The chain uses TRBV4-3 and TRBJ2-1, with D maybe TRBD1 (6 bases). Germline CDR1 LGHNA, CDR2 YSLEER. Trimming pared 6 bases from V and 12 bases from J, leaving 21 bases between. This CDR3 is built from 14 residues. The CDR3 coding sequence is TGCGCCAGCAGGCTCGGTACAGGGAACAGTGGGCAGTTCTTC. Translation gives CASRLGTGNSGQFF.

This clonotype was observed once. This chain links TRBV9 with TRBJ2-5; D is perhaps TRBD1 (5 bases). Germline-derived CDR1 and CDR2 are SGDLS and YYNGEE. There are 11 residues in the CDR3. V was trimmed by 10 bases and J by 5 bases, leaving 12 bases between them. The CDR3 DNA sequence: TGTGCCGACAGCTTCCACGAGACCCAGTACTTC. It specifies CADSFHETQYF. The full variable domain, rest sourced from reference TRBV9 and TRBJ2-5, is DSGVTQTPKHLITATGQRVTLRCSPRSGDLSVYWYQQSLDQGLQFLIQYYNGEERAKGNILERFSAQQFPDLHSELNLSSLELGDSALYFCADSFHETQYFGPGTRLLVL.

The J gene is TRBJ2-1, the V gene TRBV20-1, with TRBD2 identical over 9 bases. Germline V CDR1 and CDR2: DFQATT, SNEGSKA (reference sequence). V gave up 0 bases and J gave up 7 bases; unmatched junction bases: 10. The CDR3 consists of 16 residues. In DNA form, the CDR3 reads TGCAGTGCTAGAGATCTTGGAGGGACTAGCCCTAATGAGCAGTTCTTC. Translating it yields CSARDLGGTSPNEQFF.

V usage is TRBV7-3 and J usage is TRBJ2-2; either TRBD1 or TRBD2 may supply D (5 bases each). Germline V gives CDR1 SGHTA, CDR2 FQGTGA. CDR3 length: 15 amino acids. The V and J ends lost 5 bases and 6 bases respectively, with 16 bases between them. The CDR3 nucleotides read TGTGCCAGCAGCCCCCCCCGGGGCTCGCCCGGGGAGCTGTTTTTT. This translates into CASSPPRGSPGELFF.

This clonotype was seen many times. The rearrangement uses TRBV20-1 and TRBJ2-7, with 8 bases that match TRBD2. Germline V gives CDR1 DFQATT, CDR2 SNEGSKA (reference sequence). CDR3 length: 14 residues. Unmatched junction bases numbered 7, after V lost 4 bases and J lost 2 bases. CDR3 sequence (DNA): TGCAGTGCTAACAGCGGGAGTTACCCCTACGAGCAGTACTTC. Amino acid sequence: CSANSGSYPYEQYF.

Many counts were recorded for this clonotype. The V gene is TRBV7-2, the J gene TRBJ2-1; possible D gene TRBD2, 7 bases. Germline V gives CDR1 SGHTA, CDR2 FQGNSA. CDR3 length: 13 amino acids. V lost 6 bases to trimming and J lost 7 bases, with 13 bases between them. CDR3 sequence reads: CASRGGASNEQFF. The CDR3 bases are TGTGCCAGCAGGGGGGGGGCGAGTAATGAGCAGTTCTTC.

The rearrangement links TRBV9 to TRBJ2-1, with 10 bases fitting TRBD2. CDR1 SGDLS and CDR2 YYNGEE come from the germline V gene. The CDR3 is 15 residues long. V lost 0 bases to trimming and J lost 10 bases; unmatched junction nucleotides: 7. The CDR3 sequence: CASSVGLAGGREQFF. Written as DNA, the CDR3 is TGTGCCAGCAGCGTAGGGTTAGCGGGGGGCCGGGAGCAGTTCTTC.

This clonotype was detected only a few times. The chain couples TRBV11-2 to TRBJ2-1; 8 bases are shared with TRBD1. The CDR3 loop spans 16 amino acids. The V segment lost 4 bases and the J segment 8 bases; nucleotides outside the gene matches: 13. The germline V gene has CDR1 SGHAT and CDR2 FQNNGV. Here the CDR3 DNA reads TGTGCCAGCAGCTCTAAAATCAGGGGGCGCGACGATGAGCAGTTCTTC. Protein sequence: CASSSKIRGRDDEQFF.

The J gene is TRBJ1-1, the V gene TRBV6-5; D not resolved. The CDR3 has 12 residues. Trimming removed 7 bases from V and 1 base from J, with 7 bases in between. CDR1 is MNHEY and CDR2 is SVGAGI in the germline V gene. The DNA for the CDR3 is TGTGCCAGCATCGCGGGGAACACTGAAGCTTTCTTT. Protein: CASIAGNTEAFF.

Regarding this clonotype: A much larger clone lies a single base off, so this may be a read error. This sequence joins TRBV9 and TRBJ2-1; 10 nucleotides agree with TRBD2. CDR3 length: 17 amino acids. Germline V gene sequence: CDR1 SGDLS, CDR2 YYNGEE. DNA for the CDR3: TGTGTCAGCAGCTTGGCCCTATCTAGCGGGGGCTACAATGAGCAGTTCTTC. It yields the protein CVSSLALSSGGYNEQFF. The full variable domain, in which reference TRBV9 and TRBJ2-1 provide the parts outside the CDR3, is DSGVTQTPKHLITATGQRVTLRCSPRSGDLSVYWYQQSLDQGLQFLIQYYNGEERAKGNILERFSAQQFPDLHSELNLSSLELGDSALYFCVSSLALSSGGYNEQFFGPGTRLTVL.